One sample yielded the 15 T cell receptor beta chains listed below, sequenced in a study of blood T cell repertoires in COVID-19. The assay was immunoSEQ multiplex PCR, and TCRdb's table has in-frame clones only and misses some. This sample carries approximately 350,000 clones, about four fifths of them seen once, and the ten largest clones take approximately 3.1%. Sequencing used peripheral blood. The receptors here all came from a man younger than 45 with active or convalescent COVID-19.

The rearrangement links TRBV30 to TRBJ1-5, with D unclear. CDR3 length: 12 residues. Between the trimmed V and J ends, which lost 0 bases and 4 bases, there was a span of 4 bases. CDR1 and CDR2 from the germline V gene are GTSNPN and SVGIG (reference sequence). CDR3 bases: TGTGCCTGGAGTGTCGGGAATCAGCCCCAGCATTTT. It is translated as CAWSVGNQPQHF.

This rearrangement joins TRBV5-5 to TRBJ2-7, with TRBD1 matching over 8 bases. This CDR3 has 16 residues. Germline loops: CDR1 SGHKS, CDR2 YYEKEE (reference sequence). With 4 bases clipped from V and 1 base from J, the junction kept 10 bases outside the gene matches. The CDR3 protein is CASSLYSWDRSYEQYF. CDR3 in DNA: TGTGCCAGCAGCCTCTACTCCTGGGACAGGTCCTACGAGCAGTACTTC.

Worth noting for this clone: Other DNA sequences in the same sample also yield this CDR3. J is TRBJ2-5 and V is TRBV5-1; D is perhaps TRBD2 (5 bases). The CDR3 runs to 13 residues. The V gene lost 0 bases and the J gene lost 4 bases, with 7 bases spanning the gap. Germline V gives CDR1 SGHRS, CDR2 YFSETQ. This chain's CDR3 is CASSLGGRETQYF. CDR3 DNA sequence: TGCGCCAGCAGCTTGGGCGGGCGAGAGACCCAGTACTTC. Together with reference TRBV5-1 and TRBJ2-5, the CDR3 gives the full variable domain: KAGVTQTPRYLIKTRGQQVTLSCSPISGHRSVSWYQQTPGQGLQFLFEYFSETQRNKGNFPGRFSGRQFSNSRSEMNVSTLELGDSALYLCASSLGGRETQYFGPGTRLLVL.

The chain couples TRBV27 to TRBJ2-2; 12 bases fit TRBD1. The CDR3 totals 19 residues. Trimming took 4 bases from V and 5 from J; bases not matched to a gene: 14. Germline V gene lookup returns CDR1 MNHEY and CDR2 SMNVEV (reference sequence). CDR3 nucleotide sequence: TGTGCCAGCAGTTCCCTAAAACGGGACAGGGGGCTTAGGACCGGGGAGCTGTTTTTT. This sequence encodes CASSSLKRDRGLRTGELFF.

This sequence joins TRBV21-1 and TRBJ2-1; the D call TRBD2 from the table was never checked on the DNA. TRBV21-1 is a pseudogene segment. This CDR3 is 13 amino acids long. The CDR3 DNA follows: TGTGCCAGCAGCATAAACGGGTACAATGAGCAGTTCTTC. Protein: CASSINGYNEQFF.

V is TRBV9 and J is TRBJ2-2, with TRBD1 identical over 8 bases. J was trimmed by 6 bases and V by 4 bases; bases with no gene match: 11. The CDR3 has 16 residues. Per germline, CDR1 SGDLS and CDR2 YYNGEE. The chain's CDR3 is CASSTGQGPRAGELFF. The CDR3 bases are TGTGCCAGCAGCACCGGACAGGGACCCCGTGCCGGGGAGCTGTTTTTT.

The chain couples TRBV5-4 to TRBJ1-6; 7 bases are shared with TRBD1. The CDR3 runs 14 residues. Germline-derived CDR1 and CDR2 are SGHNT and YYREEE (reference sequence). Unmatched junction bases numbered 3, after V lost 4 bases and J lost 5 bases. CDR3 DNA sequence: TGTGCCAGCAGCCTGGACAGGAATAATTCACCCCTCCACTTT. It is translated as CASSLDRNNSPLHF.

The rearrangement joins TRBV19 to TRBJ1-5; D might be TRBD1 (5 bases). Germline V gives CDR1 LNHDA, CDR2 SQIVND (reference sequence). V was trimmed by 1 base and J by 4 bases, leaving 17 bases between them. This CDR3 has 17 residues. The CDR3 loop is CASSIGRGMGRNQPQHF. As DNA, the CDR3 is TGTGCCAGTAGTATAGGGCGGGGGATGGGACGGAATCAGCCCCAGCATTTT.

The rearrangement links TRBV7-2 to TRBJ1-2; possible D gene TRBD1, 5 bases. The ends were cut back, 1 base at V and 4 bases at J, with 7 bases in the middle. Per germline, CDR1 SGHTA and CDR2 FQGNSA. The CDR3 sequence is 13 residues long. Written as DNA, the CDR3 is TGTGCCAGCAGCTTAGACAGGAGCTATGGCTACACCTTC. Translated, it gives CASSLDRSYGYTF.

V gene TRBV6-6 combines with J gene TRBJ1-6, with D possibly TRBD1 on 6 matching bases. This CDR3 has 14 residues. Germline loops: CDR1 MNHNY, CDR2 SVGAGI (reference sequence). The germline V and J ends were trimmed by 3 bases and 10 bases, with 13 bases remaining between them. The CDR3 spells CASSYEGVGSPLHF. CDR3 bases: TGTGCCAGCAGTTATGAGGGGGTCGGGTCACCCCTCCACTTT.

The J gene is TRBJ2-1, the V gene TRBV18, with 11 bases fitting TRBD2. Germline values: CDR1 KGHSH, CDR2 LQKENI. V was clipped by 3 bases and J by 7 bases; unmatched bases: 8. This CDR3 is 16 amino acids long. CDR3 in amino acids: CASSPSSGRAKNEQFF. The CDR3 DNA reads TGTGCCAGCTCACCGAGTAGCGGGAGGGCCAAAAATGAGCAGTTCTTC.

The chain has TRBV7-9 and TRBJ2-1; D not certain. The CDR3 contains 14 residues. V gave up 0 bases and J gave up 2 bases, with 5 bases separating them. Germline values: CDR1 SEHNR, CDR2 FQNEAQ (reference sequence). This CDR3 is CASSLARTYNEQFF. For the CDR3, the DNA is TGTGCCAGCAGCTTAGCGCGGACCTACAATGAGCAGTTCTTC.

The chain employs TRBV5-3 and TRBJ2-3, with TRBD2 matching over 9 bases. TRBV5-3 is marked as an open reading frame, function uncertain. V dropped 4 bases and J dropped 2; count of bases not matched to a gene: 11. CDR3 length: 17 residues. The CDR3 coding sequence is TGTGCCAGAAGCACCATGACGAGCGGGAGGCCCACAGATACGCAGTATTTT. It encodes CARSTMTSGRPTDTQYF.

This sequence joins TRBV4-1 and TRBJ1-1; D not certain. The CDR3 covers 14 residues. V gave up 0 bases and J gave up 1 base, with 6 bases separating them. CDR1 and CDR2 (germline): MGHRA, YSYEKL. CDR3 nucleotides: TGCGCCAGCAGCCAAGATAGCCGGAACACTGAAGCTTTCTTT. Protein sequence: CASSQDSRNTEAFF.

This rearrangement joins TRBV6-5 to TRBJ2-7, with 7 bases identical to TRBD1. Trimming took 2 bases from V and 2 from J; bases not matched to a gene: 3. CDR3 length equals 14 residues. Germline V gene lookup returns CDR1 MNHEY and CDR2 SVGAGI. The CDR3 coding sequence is TGTGCCAGCAGTTACACCGGGACAGCCTACGAGCAGTACTTC. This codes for CASSYTGTAYEQYF.